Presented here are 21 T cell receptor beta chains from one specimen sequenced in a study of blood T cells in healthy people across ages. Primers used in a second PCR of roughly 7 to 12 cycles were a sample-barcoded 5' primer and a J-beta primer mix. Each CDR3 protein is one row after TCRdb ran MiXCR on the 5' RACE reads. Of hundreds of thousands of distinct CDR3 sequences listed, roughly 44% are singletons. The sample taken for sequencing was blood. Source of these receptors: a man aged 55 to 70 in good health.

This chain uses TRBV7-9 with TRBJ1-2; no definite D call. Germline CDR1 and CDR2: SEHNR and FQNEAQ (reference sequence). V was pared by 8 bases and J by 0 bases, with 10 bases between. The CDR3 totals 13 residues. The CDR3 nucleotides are TGTGCCAGCGGCCGGGATACTAACTATGGCTACACCTTC. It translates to CASGRDTNYGYTF.

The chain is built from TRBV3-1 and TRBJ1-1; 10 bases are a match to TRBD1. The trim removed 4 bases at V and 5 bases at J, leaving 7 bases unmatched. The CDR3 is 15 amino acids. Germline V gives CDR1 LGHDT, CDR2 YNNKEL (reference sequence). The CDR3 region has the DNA TGTGCCAGCAGCCGGGGACAGGGGAGTGTTACTGAAGCTTTCTTT. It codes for CASSRGQGSVTEAFF. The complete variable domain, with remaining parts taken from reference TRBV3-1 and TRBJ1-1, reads DTAVSQTPKYLVTQMGNDKSIKCEQNLGHDTMYWYKQDSKKFLKIMFSYNNKELIINETVPNRFSPKSPDKAHLNLHINSLELGDSAVYFCASSRGQGSVTEAFFGQGTRLTVV.

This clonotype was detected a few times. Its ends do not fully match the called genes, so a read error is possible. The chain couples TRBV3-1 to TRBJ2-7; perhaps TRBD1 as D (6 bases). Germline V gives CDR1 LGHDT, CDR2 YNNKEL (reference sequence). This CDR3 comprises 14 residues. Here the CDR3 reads CASSRTDSSHEQYF. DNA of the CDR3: TGTGCCAGCAGCCGTACGGACAGCTCCCACGAGCAGTACTTC.

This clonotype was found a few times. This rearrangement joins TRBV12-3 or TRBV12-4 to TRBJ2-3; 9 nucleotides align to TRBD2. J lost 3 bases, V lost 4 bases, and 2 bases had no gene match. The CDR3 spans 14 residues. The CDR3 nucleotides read TGTGCCAGCAGTTGGACTAGCGTTACAGATACGCAGTATTTT. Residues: CASSWTSVTDTQYF.

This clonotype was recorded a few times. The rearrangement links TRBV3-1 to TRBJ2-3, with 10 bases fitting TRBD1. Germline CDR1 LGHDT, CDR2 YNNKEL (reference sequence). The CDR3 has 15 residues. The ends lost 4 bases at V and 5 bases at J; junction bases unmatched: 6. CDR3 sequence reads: CASSPGTGEEDTQYF. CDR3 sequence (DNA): TGTGCCAGCAGCCCTGGGACAGGGGAAGAAGATACGCAGTATTTT.

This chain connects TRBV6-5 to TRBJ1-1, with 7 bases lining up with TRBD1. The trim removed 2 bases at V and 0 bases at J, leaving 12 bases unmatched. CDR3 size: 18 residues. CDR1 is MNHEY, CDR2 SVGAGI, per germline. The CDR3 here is CASSYTLTGVGMNTEAFF. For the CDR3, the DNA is TGTGCCAGCAGTTACACCCTCACAGGGGTTGGGATGAACACTGAAGCTTTCTTT.

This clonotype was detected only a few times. The CDR3 coding sequence is TGTGCCAGCAGTTACCCTGGGACAGGAGCCTACAATGAGCAGTTCTTC. It codes for CASSYPGTGAYNEQFF. V gene TRBV6-5 combines with J gene TRBJ2-1; 8 bases agree with TRBD1. Per germline, CDR1 MNHEY and CDR2 SVGAGI. V shed 2 bases and J 2 bases; nucleotides not matched to a gene: 5. This CDR3 is 16 amino acids long.

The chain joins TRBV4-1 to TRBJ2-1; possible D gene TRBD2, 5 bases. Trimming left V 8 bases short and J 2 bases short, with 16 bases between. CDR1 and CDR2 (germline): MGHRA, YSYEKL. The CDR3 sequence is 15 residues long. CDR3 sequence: CASASDLGAYNEQFF. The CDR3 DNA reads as TGCGCCAGCGCTTCGGACCTCGGGGCCTACAATGAGCAGTTCTTC.

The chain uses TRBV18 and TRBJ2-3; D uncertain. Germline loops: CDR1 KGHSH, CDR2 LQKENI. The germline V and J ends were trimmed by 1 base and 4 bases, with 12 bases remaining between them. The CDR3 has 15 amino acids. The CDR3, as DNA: TGTGCCAGCTCACCACGGAGAAAGCAGTCAGATACGCAGTATTTT. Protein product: CASSPRRKQSDTQYF.

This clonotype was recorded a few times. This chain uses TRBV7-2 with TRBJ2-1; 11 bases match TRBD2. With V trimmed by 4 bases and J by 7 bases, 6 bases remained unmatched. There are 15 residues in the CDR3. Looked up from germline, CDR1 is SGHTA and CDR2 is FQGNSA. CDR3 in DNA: TGTGCCAGCAGCTCGGAACTAGCGGGGGATAATGAGCAGTTCTTC. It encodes CASSSELAGDNEQFF.

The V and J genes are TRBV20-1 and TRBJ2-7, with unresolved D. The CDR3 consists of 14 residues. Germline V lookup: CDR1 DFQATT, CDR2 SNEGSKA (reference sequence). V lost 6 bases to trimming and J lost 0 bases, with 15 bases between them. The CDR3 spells CSARTAPSSYEQYF. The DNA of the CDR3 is TGCAGTGCCAGGACGGCTCCAAGCTCCTACGAGCAGTACTTC.

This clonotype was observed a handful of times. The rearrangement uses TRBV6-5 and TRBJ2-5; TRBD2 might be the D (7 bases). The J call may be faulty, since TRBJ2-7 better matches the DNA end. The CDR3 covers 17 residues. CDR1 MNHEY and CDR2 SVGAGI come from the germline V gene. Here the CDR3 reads CASSYRYTTGRDNEQYF. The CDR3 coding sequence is TGTGCCAGCAGTTACCGATACACCACAGGGAGGGACAACGAGCAGTACTTC.

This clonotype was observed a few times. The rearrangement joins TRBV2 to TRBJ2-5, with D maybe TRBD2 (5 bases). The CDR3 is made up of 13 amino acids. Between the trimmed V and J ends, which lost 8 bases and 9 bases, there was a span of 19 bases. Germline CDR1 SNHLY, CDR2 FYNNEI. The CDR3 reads CASGSMRAGAQYF. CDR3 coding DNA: TGTGCCAGCGGCTCAATGAGGGCCGGGGCCCAGTACTTC.

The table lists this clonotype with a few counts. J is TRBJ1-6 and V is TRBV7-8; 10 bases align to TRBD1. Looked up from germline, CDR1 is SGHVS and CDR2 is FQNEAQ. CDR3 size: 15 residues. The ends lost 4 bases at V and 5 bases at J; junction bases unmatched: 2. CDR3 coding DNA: TGTGCCAGCAGCTGGACAGGGGGGAATAATTCACCCCTCCACTTT. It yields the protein CASSWTGGNNSPLHF.

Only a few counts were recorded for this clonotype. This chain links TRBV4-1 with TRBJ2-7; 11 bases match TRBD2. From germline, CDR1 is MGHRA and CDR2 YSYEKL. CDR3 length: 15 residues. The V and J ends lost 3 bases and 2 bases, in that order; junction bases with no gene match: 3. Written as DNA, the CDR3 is TGCGCCAGCAGCCATGGTAGCGGGGGGGCCTACGAGCAGTACTTC. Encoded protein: CASSHGSGGAYEQYF.

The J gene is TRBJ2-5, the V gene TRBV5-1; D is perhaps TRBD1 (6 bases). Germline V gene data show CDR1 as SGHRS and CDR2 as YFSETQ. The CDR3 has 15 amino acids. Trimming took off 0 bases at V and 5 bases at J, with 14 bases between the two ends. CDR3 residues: CASSLVQGADETQYF. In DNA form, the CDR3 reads TGCGCCAGCAGCTTGGTACAGGGCGCCGACGAGACCCAGTACTTC.

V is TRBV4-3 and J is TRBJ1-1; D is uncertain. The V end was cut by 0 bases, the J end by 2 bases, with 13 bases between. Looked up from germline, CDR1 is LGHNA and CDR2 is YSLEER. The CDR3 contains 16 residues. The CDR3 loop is CASSQDLSTPNTEAFF. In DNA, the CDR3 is TGCGCCAGCAGCCAAGATCTATCGACTCCCAACACTGAAGCTTTCTTT.

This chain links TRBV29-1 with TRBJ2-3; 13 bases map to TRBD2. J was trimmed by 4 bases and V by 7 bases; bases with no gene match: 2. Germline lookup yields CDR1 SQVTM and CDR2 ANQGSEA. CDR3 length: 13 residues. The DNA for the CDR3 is TGCAGCGAAACTAGCGGGGGGGCAGATACGCAGTATTTT. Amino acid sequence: CSETSGGADTQYF.

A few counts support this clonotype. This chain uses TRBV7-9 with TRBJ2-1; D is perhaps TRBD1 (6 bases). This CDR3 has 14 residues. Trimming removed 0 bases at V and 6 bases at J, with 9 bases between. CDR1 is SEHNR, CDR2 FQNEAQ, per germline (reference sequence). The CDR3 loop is CASSLAGATNEQFF. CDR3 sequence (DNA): TGTGCCAGCAGCTTAGCGGGGGCGACCAATGAGCAGTTCTTC. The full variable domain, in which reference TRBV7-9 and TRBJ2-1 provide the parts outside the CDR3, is DTGVSQNPRHKITKRGQNVTFRCDPISEHNRLYWYRQTLGQGPEFLTYFQNEAQLEKSRLLSDRFSAERPKGSFSTLEIQRTEQGDSAMYLCASSLAGATNEQFFGPGTRLTVL.

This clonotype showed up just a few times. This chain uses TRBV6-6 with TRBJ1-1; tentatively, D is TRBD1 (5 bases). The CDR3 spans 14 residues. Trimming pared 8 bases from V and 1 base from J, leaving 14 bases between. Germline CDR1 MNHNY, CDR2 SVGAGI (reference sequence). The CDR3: CASHPAGPNTEAFF. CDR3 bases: TGTGCCAGCCATCCTGCGGGGCCGAACACTGAAGCTTTCTTT.

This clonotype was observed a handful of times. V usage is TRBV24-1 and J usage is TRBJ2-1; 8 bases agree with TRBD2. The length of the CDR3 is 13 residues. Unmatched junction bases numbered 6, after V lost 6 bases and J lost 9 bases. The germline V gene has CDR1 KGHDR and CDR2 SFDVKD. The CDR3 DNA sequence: TGTGCCACCAGTTCGGGGGGGCGAGGTGAGCAGTTCTTC. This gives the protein CATSSGGRGEQFF.